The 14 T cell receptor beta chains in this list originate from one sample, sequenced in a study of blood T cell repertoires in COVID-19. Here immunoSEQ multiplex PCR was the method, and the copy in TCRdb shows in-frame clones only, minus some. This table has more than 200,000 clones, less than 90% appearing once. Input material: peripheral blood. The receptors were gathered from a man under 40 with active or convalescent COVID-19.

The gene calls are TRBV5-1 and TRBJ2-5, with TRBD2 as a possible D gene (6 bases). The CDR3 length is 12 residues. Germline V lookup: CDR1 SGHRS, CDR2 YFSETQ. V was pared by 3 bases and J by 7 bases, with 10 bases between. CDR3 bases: TGCGCCAGCAGCTGGGACTGGGGGACCCAGTACTTC. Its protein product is CASSWDWGTQYF.

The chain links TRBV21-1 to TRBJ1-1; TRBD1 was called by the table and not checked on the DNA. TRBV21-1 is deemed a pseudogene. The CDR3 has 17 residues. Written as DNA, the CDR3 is TGTGCCAGCAGCAAAACCTTGACAGGGGGCCCGAACACTGAAGCTTTCTTT. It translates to CASSKTLTGGPNTEAFF.

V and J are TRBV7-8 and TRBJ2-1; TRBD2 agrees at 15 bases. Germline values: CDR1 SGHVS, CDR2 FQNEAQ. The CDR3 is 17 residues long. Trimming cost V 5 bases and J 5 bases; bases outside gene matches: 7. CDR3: CASSPRTSGGAHNEQFF. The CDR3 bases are TGTGCCAGCAGCCCCCGGACTAGCGGGGGGGCCCACAATGAGCAGTTCTTC. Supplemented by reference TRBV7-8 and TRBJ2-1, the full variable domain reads GAGVSQSPRYKVAKRGQDVALRCDPISGHVSLFWYQQALGQGPEFLTYFQNEAQLDKSGLPSDRFFAERPEGSVSTLKIQRTQQEDSAVYLCASSPRTSGGAHNEQFFGPGTRLTVL.

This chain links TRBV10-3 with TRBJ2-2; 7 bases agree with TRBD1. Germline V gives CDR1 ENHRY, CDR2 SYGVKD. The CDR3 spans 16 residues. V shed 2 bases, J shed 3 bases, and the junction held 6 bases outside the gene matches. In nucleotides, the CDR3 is TGTGCCATCAGTGAGGGTACCGGGACAGACACCGGGGAGCTGTTTTTT. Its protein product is CAISEGTGTDTGELFF.

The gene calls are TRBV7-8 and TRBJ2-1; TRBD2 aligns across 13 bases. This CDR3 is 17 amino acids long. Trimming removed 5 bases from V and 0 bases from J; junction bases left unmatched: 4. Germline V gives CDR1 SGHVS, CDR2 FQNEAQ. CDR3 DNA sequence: TGTGCCAGCAGCCGTACTAGCGGGGGGGCCTCCTACAATGAGCAGTTCTTC. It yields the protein CASSRTSGGASYNEQFF.

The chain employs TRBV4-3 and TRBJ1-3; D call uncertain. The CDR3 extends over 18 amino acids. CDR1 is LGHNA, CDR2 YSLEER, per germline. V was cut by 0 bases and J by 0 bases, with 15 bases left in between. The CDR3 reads CASSQDDSEGDSGNTIYF. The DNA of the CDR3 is TGCGCCAGCAGCCAAGATGATTCCGAGGGCGACTCTGGAAACACCATATATTTT.

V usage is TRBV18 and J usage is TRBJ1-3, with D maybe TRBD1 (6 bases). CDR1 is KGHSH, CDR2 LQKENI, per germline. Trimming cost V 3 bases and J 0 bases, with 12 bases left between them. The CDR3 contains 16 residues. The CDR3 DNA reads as TGTGCCAGCTCACCGGACAGACGTAGCTCTGGAAACACCATATATTTT. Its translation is CASSPDRRSSGNTIYF.

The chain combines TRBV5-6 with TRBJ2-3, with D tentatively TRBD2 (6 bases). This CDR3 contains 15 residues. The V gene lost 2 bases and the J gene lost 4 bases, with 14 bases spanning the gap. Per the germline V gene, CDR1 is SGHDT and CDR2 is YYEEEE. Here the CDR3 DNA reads TGTGCCAGCAGCTTCTCGGGACTTACCGCAGATACGCAGTATTTT. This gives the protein CASSFSGLTADTQYF.

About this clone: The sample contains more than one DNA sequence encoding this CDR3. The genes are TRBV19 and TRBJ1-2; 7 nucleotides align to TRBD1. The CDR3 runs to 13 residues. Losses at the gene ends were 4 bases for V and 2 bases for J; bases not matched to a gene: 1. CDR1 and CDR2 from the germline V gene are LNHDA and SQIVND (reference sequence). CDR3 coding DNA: TGTGCCAGTAGTAGACAGGGCAACTATGGCTACACCTTC. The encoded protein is CASSRQGNYGYTF. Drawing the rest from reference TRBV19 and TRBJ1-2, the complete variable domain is DGGITQSPKYLFRKEGQNVTLSCEQNLNHDAMYWYRQDPGQGLRLIYYSQIVNDFQKGDIAEGYSVSREKKESFPLTVTSAQKNPTAFYLCASSRQGNYGYTFGSGTRLTVV.

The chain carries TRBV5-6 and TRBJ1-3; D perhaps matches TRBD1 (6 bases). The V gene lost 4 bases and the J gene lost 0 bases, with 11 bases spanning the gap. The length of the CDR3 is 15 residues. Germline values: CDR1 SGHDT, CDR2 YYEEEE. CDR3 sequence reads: CASSLQGLSGNTIYF. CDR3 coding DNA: TGTGCCAGCAGCCTACAGGGTCTCTCTGGAAACACCATATATTTT.

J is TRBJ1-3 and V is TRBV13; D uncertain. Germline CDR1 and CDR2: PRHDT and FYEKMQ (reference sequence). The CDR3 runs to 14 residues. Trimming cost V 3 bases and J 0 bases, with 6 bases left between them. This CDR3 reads CASSFGHSGNTIYF. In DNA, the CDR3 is TGTGCCAGCAGCTTCGGTCACTCTGGAAACACCATATATTTT.

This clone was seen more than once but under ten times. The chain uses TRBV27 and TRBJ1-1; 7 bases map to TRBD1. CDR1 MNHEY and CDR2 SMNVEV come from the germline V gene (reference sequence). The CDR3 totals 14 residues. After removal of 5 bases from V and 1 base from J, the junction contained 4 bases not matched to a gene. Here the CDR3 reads CASSPNRGNTEAFF. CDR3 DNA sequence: TGTGCCAGCAGTCCTAACAGGGGGAACACTGAAGCTTTCTTT.

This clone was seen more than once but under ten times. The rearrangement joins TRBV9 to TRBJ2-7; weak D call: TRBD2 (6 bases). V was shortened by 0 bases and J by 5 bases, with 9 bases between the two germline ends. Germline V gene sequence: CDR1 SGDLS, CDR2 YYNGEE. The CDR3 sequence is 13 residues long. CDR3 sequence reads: CASSVGGEDEQYF. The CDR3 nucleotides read TGTGCCAGCAGCGTAGGCGGGGAGGACGAGCAGTACTTC.

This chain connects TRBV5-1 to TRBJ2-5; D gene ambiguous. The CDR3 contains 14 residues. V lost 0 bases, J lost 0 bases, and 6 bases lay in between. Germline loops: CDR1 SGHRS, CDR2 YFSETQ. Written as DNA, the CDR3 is TGCGCCAGCAGCTTGGTGGCAAACCAAGAGACCCAGTACTTC. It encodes CASSLVANQETQYF.